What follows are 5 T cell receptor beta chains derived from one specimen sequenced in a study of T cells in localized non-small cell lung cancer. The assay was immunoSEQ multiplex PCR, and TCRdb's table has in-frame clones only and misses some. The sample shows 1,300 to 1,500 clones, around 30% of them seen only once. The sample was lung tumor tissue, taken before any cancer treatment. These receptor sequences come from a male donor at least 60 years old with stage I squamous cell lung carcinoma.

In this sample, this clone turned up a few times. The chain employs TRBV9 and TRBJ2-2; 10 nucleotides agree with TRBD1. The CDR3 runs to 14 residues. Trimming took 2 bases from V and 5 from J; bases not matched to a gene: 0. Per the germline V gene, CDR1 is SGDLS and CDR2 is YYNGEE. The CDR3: CASSVDRGTGELFF. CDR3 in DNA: TGTGCCAGCAGCGTGGACAGGGGGACCGGGGAGCTGTTTTTT. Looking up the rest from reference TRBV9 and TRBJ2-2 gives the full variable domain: DSGVTQTPKHLITATGQRVTLRCSPRSGDLSVYWYQQSLDQGLQFLIQYYNGEERAKGNILERFSAQQFPDLHSELNLSSLELGDSALYFCASSVDRGTGELFFGEGSRLTVL.

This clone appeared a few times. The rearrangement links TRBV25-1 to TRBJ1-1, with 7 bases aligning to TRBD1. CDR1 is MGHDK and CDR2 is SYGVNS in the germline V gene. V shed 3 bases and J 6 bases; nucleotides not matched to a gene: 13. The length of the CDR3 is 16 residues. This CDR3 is CASSDRLARGKAEAFF. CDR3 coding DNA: TGTGCCAGCAGTGATCGTTTGGCCAGGGGGAAGGCTGAAGCTTTCTTT. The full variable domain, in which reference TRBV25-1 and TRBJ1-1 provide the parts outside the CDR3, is EADIYQTPRYLVIGTGKKITLECSQTMGHDKMYWYQQDPGMELHLIHYSYGVNSTEKGDLSSESTVSRIRTEHFPLTLESARPSHTSQYLCASSDRLARGKAEAFFGQGTRLTVV.

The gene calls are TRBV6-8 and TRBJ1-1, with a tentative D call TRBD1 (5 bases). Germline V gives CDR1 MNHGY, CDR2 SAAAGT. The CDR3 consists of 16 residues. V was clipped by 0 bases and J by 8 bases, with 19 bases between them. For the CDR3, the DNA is TGTGCCAGCAGTTACTCGAGTAGCGAGGGACCACCCGAAGCTTTCTTT. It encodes CASSYSSSEGPPEAFF.

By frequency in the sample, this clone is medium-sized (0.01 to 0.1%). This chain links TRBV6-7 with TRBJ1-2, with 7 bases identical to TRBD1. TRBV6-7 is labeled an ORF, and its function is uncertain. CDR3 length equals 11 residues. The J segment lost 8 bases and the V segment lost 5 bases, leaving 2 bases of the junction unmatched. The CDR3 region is CASSTGDGYTF. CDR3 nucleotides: TGTGCCAGCAGTACAGGGGACGGCTACACCTTC.

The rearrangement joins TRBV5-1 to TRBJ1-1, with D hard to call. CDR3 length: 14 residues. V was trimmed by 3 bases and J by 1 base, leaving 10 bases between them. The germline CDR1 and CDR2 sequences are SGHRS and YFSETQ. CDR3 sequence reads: CASSSRTTNTEAFF. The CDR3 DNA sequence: TGCGCCAGCAGCTCCAGGACGACGAACACTGAAGCTTTCTTT.